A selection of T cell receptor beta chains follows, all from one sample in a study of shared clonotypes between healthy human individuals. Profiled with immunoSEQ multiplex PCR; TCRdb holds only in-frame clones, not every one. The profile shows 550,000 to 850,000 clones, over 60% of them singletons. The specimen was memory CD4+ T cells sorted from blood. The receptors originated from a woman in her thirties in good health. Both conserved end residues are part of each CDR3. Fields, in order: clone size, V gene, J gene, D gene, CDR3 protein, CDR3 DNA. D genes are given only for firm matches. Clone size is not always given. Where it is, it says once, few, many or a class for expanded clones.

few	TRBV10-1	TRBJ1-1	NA	CASSDRTGTEAFF	TGCGCCAGCAGTGACAGAACGGGGACTGAAGCTTTCTTT
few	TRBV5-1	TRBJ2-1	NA	CASSGGGGPVREQFF	TGCGCCAGCAGCGGGGGAGGGGGACCCGTACGGGAGCAGTTCTTC
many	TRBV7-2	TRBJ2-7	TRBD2	CASSPQRDSYEQYF	TGTGCCAGCAGCCCACAGCGGGACTCCTACGAGCAGTACTTC
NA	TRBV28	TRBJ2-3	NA	CASSAPGQSTDTQYF	TGTGCCAGCAGTGCACCGGGACAAAGCACAGATACGCAGTATTTT
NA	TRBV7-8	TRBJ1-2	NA	CASSLGVRYGRSNYGYTF	TGTGCCAGCAGCTTAGGGGTTCGTTATGGGAGATCGAACTATGGCTACACCTTC
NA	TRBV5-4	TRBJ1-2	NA	CASNAQGYGYTF	TGTGCCAGCAACGCACAGGGCTATGGCTACACCTTC
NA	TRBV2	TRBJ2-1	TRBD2	CASSRTAGDSYNEQFF	TGTGCCAGCAGTCGAACCGCGGGGGATTCCTACAATGAGCAGTTCTTC
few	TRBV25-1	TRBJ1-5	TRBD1	CASSESRTGANQPQHF	TGTGCCAGCAGTGAATCCCGGACAGGGGCAAATCAGCCCCAGCATTTT
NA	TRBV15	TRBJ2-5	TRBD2	CATSRRLADKETQYF	TGTGCCACCAGCAGACGACTAGCGGACAAAGAGACCCAGTACTTC
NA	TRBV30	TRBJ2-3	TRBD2	CAWSVLLGEGSTDTQYF	TGTGCCTGGAGTGTATTATTGGGGGAGGGCAGCACAGATACGCAGTATTTT
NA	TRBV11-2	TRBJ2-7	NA	CASSLQGSNSYEQYF	TGTGCCAGCAGCTTGCAGGGGTCGAACTCCTACGAGCAGTACTTC
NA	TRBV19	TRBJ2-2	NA	CASSIFERTGELFF	TGTGCCAGTAGTATATTCGAGAGGACCGGGGAGCTGTTTTTT
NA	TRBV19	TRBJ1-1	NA	CASSPQPPVEPEAFF	TGTGCCAGTAGTCCACAACCCCCAGTGGAGCCTGAAGCTTTCTTT
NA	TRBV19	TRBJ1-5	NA	CASSMKADSNQPQHF	TGTGCCAGTAGTATGAAGGCAGATAGCAATCAGCCCCAGCATTTT
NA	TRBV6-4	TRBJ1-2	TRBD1	CASSARQGLNYGYTF	TGTGCCAGCAGTGCCCGACAGGGATTAAACTATGGCTACACCTTC
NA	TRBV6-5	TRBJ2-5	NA	CASSSTWGARETQYF	TGTGCCAGCAGCTCCACGTGGGGGGCCAGGGAGACCCAGTACTTC
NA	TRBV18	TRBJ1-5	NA	CASSPAALLRQPQHF	TGTGCCAGCTCACCCGCAGCCCTCCTGAGACAGCCCCAGCATTTT
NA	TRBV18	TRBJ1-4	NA	CASSPWEINEKLFF	TGTGCCAGCTCACCATGGGAGATCAATGAAAAACTGTTTTTT
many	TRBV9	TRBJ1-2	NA	CASSPVGFGGYTF	TGTGCCAGCAGCCCGGTGGGGTTCGGTGGCTACACCTTC
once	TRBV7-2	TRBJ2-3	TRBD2	CASSLVTGRGRSTDTQYF	TGTGCCAGCAGCTTAGTTACGGGGAGGGGACGTAGCACAGATACGCAGTATTTT
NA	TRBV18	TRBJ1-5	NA	CASSPEGGNQPQHF	TGTGCCAGCTCCCCCGAGGGCGGCAATCAGCCCCAGCATTTT
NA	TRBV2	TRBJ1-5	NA	CASSTRRVNQPQHF	TGTGCCAGCAGCACGAGACGGGTAAATCAGCCCCAGCATTTT
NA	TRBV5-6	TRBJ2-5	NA	CASSLSEGLETQYF	TGTGCCAGCAGCTTGTCTGAGGGCCTGGAGACCCAGTACTTC
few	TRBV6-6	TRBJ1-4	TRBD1	CASSPRTGGNEKLFF	TGTGCCAGCAGTCCCCGGACAGGGGGCAATGAAAAACTGTTTTTT
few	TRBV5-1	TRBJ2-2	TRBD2	CASSEGGASTGELFF	TGCGCCAGCAGCGAGGGAGGGGCCAGCACCGGGGAGCTGTTTTTT
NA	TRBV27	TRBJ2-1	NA	CASSPSALYNEQFF	TGTGCCAGCAGTCCTTCGGCGCTCTACAATGAGCAGTTCTTC
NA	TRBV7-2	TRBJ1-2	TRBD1	CASSKGQWYGYTF	TGTGCCAGCAGCAAGGGACAGTGGTATGGCTACACCTTC
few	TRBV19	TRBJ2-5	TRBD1	CASSMTGVETQYF	TGTGCCAGTAGTATGACAGGGGTTGAGACCCAGTACTTC
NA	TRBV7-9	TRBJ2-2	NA	CASSHPTGDGELFF	TGTGCCAGCAGCCACCCGACAGGAGACGGGGAGCTGTTTTTT
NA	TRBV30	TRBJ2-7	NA	CAWRTPASSVYEQYF	TGTGCCTGGAGGACCCCGGCCTCAAGCGTTTACGAGCAGTACTTC
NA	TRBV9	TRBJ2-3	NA	CASSVVPGRTDTQYF	TGTGCCAGCAGCGTAGTCCCGGGGCGCACAGATACGCAGTATTTT
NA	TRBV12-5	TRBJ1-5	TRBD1	CASGFSLRDRLASNQPQHF	TGTGCTAGTGGTTTTTCCCTCCGGGACAGACTTGCTAGCAATCAGCCCCAGCATTTT
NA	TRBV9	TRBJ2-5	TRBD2	CASSVRISGDQETQYF	TGTGCCAGCAGCGTAAGGATTAGCGGGGACCAAGAGACCCAGTACTTC
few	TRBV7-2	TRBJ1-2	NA	CASRSDSGGGYTF	TGTGCCAGCAGATCGGACAGCGGTGGTGGCTACACCTTC
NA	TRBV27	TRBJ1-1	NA	CASSSINTEAFF	TGTGCCAGCAGTTCTATCAACACTGAAGCTTTCTTT
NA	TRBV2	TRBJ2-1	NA	CATAREDEQFF	TGTGCCACTGCGAGAGAGGATGAGCAGTTCTTC
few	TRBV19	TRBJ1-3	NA	CASSIEGNSGNTIYF	TGTGCCAGTAGTATAGAGGGCAACTCTGGAAACACCATATATTTT
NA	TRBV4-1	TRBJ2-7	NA	CASSQGRSPDEQYF	TGCGCCAGCAGCCAAGGTCGCAGTCCGGACGAGCAGTACTTC
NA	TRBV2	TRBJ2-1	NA	CASSGDRSSYNEQFF	TGTGCCAGCAGTGGTGACCGTAGCTCCTACAATGAGCAGTTCTTC
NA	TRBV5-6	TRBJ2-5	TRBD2	CASKPVAGGGETQYF	TGTGCCAGCAAACCCGTAGCGGGAGGGGGAGAGACCCAGTACTTC